Shown below are 9 T cell receptor beta chains from a single sample sequenced in a study of T-cell memory formation after mild COVID-19. MiXCR was run by TCRdb on the 5' RACE reads, yielding one entry per CDR3 protein. The table has 85,000 to 120,000 distinct CDR3 sequences, 15% to 20% seen once; the top ten hold 28%. Sequenced material: PBMCs or a T cell subset sorted from them (not recorded which). All receptors come from an adult woman who had mild COVID-19 (a few samples of this study predate the infection). Cell type and time point are not known.

This clonotype was counted a few times. The genes are TRBV6-2 or TRBV6-3 and TRBJ1-4; D uncertain. The V gene lost 2 bases and the J gene lost 8 bases, with 6 bases spanning the gap. Germline CDR1 and CDR2: MNHEY and SVGEGT. This CDR3 is 12 amino acids long. The CDR3 DNA reads as TGTGCCAGCAGTTACGTTCGGGAAAAACTGTTTTTT. Residues: CASSYVREKLFF.

This clonotype showed up just a few times. The chain is built from TRBV12-3 or TRBV12-4 and TRBJ1-2; no definite D call. Between the trimmed V and J ends, which lost 4 bases and 0 bases, there was a span of 15 bases. The CDR3 is 16 amino acids. CDR3: CASSSAGIGTNYGYTF. CDR3 bases: TGTGCCAGCAGTTCGGCCGGGATAGGGACTAACTATGGCTACACCTTC.

The CDR3 region is CASSPSMSGTRASDTQYF. In DNA, the CDR3 is TGTGCCAGCAGCCCGTCTATGAGCGGAACCCGTGCGTCAGATACGCAGTATTTT. V usage is TRBV7-6 and J usage is TRBJ2-3, with D tentatively TRBD2 (5 bases). V was clipped by 5 bases and J by 4 bases, with 25 bases between them. The CDR3 has 18 amino acids. In germline, CDR1 is SGHVS, CDR2 FNYEAQ.

J is TRBJ2-1 and V is TRBV19, with D perhaps TRBD2 (5 bases). The CDR3 extends over 13 amino acids. V was shortened by 2 bases and J by 8 bases, with 10 bases between the two germline ends. CDR1 LNHDA and CDR2 SQIVND come from the germline V gene (reference sequence). The CDR3 loop reads CASSIYLADEQFF. The CDR3 DNA follows: TGTGCCAGTAGTATATATCTAGCCGATGAGCAGTTCTTC.

This clonotype was counted a few times. V gene TRBV4-3 combines with J gene TRBJ2-1; no clear D gene. V shed 2 bases and J shed 4 bases, with 6 bases lying between them. CDR1 and CDR2 (germline): LGHNA, YSLEER. This CDR3 contains 13 residues. CDR3 sequence: CASSQYDYNEQFF. CDR3 nucleotides: TGCGCCAGCAGCCAATATGATTACAATGAGCAGTTCTTC.

This clonotype was counted many times. The V call is TRBV5-6, the J call TRBJ2-7; D is unclear. Germline values: CDR1 SGHDT, CDR2 YYEEEE. V was cut by 4 bases and J by 4 bases, with 15 bases left in between. The CDR3 is 14 residues long. CDR3 amino acids: CASSPTNSVYEQYF. CDR3 DNA: TGTGCCAGCAGCCCCACCAACTCTGTTTACGAGCAGTACTTC.

This chain uses TRBV4-1 with TRBJ2-1; TRBD2 aligns across 10 bases. Germline CDR1 is MGHRA and CDR2 is YSYEKL. CDR3 length: 18 residues. J gave up 4 bases and V 4 bases, and 13 bases lay outside the gene matches. CDR3 nucleotide sequence: TGCGCCAGCAGCCCTCTTGGGAGCGGGGGGGCTGGATACAATGAGCAGTTCTTC. Its protein product is CASSPLGSGGAGYNEQFF.

This clonotype was counted between two and nine times. This rearrangement joins TRBV12-3 or TRBV12-4 to TRBJ2-2; TRBD1 matches 7 bases. The CDR3 contains 14 residues. The V and J ends lost 6 bases and 7 bases, in that order; junction bases with no gene match: 8. The CDR3 nucleotides are TGTGCCAGCAGCACTACAGGGGCGGGCGGGGAGCTGTTTTTT. This gives the protein CASSTTGAGGELFF.

This clonotype was recorded a few times. The gene calls are TRBV7-8 and TRBJ2-1; 10 bases align to TRBD2. The CDR3 covers 17 residues. Trimming at V came to 2 bases and at J to 1 base, leaving 5 bases not matched to a gene. Germline lookup yields CDR1 SGHVS and CDR2 FQNEAQ. CDR3 DNA sequence: TGTGCCAGCAGCTTACGTAGCGGGGGGAGTTCCTACAATGAGCAGTTCTTC. This gives the protein CASSLRSGGSSYNEQFF.